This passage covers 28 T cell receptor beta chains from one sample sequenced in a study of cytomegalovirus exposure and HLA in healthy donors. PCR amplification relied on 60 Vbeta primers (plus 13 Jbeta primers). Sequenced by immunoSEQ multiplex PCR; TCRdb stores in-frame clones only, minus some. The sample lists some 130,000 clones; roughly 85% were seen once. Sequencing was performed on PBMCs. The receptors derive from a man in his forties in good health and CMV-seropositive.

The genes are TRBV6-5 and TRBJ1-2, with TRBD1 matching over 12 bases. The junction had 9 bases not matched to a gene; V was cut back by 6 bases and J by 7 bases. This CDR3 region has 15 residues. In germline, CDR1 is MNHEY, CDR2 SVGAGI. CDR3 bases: TGTGCCAGCAGCCGAGGGGGACAGGGGGCCGTTGGCTACACCTTC. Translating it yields CASSRGGQGAVGYTF.

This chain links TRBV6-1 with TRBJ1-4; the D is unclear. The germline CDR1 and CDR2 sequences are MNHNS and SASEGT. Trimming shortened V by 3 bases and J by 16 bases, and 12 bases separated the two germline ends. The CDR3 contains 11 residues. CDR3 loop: CASSDSRSEFF. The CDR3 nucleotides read TGTGCCAGCAGTGATTCCCGGAGTGAGTTTTTT.

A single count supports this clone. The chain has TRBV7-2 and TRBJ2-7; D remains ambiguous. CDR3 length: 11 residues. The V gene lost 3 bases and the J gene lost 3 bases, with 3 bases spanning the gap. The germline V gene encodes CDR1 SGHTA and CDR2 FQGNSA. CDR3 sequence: CASSFLYEQYF. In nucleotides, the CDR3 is TGTGCCAGCAGCTTTCTCTACGAGCAGTACTTC.

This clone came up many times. The CDR3: CASSLVGQGKAFF. CDR3 DNA: TGTGCCAGCAGCTTAGTGGGACAGGGCAAAGCTTTCTTT. The V gene is TRBV7-9, the J gene TRBJ1-1, with 9 bases fitting TRBD1. Unmatched junction bases numbered 3, after V lost 1 base and J lost 9 bases. Germline V gene lookup returns CDR1 SEHNR and CDR2 FQNEAQ (reference sequence). The CDR3 is made up of 13 amino acids. Based on the CDR3 plus reference TRBV7-9 and TRBJ1-1, the full variable domain is DTGVSQNPRHKITKRGQNVTFRCDPISEHNRLYWYRQTLGQGPEFLTYFQNEAQLEKSRLLSDRFSAERPKGSFSTLEIQRTEQGDSAMYLCASSLVGQGKAFFGQGTRLTVV.

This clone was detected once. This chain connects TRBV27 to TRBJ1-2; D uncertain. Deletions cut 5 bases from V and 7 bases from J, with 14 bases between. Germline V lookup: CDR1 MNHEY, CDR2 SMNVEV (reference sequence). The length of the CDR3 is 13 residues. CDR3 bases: TGTGCCAGCAGTCTTCAAGGCGGATTTGGCTACACCTTC. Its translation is CASSLQGGFGYTF.

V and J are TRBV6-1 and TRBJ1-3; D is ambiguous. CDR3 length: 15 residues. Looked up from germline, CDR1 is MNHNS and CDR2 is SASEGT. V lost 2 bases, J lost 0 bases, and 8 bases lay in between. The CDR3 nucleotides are TGTGCCAGCAGTGAACACCTAATCTCTGGAAACACCATATATTTT. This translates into CASSEHLISGNTIYF.

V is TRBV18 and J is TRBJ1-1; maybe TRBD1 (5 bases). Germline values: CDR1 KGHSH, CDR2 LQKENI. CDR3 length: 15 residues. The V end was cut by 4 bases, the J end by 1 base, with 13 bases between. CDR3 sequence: CASSRGGARNTEAFF. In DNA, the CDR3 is TGTGCCAGCTCACGCGGTGGGGCGAGGAACACTGAAGCTTTCTTT.

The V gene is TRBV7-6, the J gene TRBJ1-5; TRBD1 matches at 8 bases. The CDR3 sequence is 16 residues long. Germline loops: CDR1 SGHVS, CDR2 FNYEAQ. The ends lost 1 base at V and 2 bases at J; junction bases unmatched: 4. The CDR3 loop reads CASSLGTGGGNQPQHF. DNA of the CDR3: TGTGCCAGCAGCTTAGGTACAGGGGGAGGCAATCAGCCCCAGCATTTT.

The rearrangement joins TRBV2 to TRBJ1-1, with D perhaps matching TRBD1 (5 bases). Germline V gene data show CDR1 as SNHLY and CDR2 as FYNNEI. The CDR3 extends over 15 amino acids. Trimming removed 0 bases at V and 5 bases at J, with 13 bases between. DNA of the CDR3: TGTGCCAGCAGTGAAGCAGCCCAGGGTTTGACTGAAGCTTTCTTT. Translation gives CASSEAAQGLTEAFF.

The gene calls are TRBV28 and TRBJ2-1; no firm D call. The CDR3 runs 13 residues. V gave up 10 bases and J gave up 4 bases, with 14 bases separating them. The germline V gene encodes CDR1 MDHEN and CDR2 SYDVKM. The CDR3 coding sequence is TGTGCCACCCACTACGAAGCATACAATGAGCAGTTCTTC. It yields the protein CATHYEAYNEQFF.

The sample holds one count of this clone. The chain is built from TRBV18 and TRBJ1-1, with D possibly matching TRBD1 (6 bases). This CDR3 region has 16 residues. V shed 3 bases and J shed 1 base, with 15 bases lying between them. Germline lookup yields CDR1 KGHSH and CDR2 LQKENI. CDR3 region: CASSPSQQGWNTEAFF. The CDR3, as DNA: TGTGCCAGCTCACCTTCTCAACAGGGATGGAACACTGAAGCTTTCTTT.

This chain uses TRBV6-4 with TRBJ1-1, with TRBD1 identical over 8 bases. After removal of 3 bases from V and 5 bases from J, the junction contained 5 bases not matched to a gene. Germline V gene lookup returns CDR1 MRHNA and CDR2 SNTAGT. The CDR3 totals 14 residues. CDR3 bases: TGTGCCAGCAGTGAACGACAGGGGCAGACTGAAGCTTTCTTT. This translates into CASSERQGQTEAFF.

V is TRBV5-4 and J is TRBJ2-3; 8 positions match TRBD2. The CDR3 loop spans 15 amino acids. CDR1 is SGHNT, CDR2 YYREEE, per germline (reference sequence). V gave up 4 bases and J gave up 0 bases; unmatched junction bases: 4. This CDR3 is CASSAGTSSTDTQYF. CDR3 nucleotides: TGTGCCAGCAGCGCCGGGACTAGTAGCACAGATACGCAGTATTTT.

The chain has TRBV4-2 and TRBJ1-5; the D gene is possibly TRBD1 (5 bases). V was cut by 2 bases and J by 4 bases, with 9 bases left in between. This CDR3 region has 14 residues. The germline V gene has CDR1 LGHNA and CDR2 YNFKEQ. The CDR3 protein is CASSQRTQNQPQHF. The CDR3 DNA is TGTGCCAGCAGCCAAAGGACACAAAATCAGCCCCAGCATTTT.

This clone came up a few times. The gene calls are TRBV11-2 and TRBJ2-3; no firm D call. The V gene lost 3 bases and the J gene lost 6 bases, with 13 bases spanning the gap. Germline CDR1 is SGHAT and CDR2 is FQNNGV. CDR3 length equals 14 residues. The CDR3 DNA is TGTGCCAGCAGCTTGGGCCCCTTGAGTGATACGCAGTATTTT. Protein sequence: CASSLGPLSDTQYF.

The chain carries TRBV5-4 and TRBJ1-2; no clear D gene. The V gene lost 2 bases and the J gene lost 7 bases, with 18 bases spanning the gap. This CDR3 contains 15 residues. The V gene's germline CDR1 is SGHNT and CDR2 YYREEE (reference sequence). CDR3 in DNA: TGTGCCAGCAGCTTTTCTAATTTTGGAGCGAGTGGCTACACCTTC. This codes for CASSFSNFGASGYTF.

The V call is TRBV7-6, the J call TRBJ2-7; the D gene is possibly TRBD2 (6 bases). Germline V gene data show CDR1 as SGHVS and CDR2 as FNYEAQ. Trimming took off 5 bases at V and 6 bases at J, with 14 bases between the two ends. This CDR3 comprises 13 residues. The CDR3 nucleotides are TGTGCCAGCAGCCCACCCGGGGGAAGCGAGCAGTACTTC. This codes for CASSPPGGSEQYF.

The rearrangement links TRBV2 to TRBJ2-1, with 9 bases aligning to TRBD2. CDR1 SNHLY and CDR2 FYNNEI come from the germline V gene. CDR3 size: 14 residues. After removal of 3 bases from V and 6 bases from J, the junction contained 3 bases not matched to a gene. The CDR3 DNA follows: TGTGCCAGCAGTGATATAGCGGGAGCCAATGAGCAGTTCTTC. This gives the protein CASSDIAGANEQFF.

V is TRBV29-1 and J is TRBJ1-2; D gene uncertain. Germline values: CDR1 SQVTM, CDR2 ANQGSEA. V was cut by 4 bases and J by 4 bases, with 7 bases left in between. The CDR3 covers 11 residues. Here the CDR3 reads CSVGTGYGYTF. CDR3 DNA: TGCAGCGTTGGGACTGGCTATGGCTACACCTTC.

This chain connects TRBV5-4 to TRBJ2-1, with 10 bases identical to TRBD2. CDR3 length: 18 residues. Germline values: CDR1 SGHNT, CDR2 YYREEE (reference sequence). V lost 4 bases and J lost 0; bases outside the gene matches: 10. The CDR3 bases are TGTGCCAGCAGCGGTGGACTAGCGGCAGCGAGCTCCTACAATGAGCAGTTCTTC. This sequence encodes CASSGGLAAASSYNEQFF.

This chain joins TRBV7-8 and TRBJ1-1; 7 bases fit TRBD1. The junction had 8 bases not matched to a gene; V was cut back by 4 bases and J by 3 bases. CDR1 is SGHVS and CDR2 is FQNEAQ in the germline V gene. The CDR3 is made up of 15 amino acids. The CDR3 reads CASSSDRDTYTEAFF. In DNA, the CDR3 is TGTGCCAGCAGCTCTGACAGGGATACCTACACTGAAGCTTTCTTT.

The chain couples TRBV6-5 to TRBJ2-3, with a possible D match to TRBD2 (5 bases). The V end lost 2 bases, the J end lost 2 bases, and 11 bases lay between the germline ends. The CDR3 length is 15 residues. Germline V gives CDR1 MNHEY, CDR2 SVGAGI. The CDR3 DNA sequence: TGTGCCAGCAGTTACGCCGAGGGCGACACAGATACGCAGTATTTT. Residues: CASSYAEGDTDTQYF.

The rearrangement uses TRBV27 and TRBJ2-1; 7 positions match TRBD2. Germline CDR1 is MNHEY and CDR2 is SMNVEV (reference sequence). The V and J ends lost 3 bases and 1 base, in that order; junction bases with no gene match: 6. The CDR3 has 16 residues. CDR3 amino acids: CASSFASGVSYNEQFF. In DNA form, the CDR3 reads TGTGCCAGCAGTTTCGCTAGCGGAGTTTCCTACAATGAGCAGTTCTTC.

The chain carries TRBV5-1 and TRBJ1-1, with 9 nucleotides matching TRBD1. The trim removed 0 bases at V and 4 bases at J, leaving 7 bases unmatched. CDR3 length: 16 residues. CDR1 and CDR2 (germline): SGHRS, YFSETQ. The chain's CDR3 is CASSLVQGAGATEAFF. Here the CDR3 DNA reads TGCGCCAGCAGCTTGGTACAGGGGGCGGGGGCCACTGAAGCTTTCTTT.

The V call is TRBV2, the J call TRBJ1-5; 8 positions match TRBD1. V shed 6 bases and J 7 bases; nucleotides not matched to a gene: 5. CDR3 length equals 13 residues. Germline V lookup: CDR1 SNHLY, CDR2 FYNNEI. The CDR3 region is CASSADRGQPQHF. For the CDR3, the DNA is TGTGCCAGCAGCGCTGACAGGGGACAGCCCCAGCATTTT.

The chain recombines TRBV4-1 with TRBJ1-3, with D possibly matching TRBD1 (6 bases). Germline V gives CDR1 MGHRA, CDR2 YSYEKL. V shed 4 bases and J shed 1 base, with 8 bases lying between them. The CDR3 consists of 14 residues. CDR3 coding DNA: TGCGCCAGCAGCCTAACAGGGTCTGGAAACACCATATATTTT. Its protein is CASSLTGSGNTIYF.

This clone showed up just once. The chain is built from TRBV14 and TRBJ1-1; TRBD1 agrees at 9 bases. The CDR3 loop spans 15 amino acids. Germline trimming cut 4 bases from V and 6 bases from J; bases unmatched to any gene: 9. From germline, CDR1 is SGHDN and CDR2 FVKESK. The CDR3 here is CASSPTQGARAEAFF. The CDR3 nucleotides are TGTGCCAGCAGCCCAACACAGGGGGCGCGGGCTGAAGCTTTCTTT.

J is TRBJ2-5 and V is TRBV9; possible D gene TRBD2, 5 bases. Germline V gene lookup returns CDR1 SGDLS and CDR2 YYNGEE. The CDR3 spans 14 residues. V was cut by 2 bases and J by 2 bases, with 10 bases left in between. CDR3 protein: CASSVRGGQETQYF. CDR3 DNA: TGTGCCAGCAGCGTTCGTGGCGGGCAAGAGACCCAGTACTTC.